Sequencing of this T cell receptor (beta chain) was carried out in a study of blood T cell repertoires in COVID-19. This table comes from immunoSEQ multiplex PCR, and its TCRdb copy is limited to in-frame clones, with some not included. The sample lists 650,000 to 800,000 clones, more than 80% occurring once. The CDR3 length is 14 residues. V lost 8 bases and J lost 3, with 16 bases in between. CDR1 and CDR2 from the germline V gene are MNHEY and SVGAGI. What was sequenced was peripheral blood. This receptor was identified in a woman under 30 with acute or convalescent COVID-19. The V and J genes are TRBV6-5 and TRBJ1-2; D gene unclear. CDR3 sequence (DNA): TGTGCCAGCGGGCAGAGGGTTGTGGACTATGGCTACACCTTC. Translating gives CASGQRVVDYGYTF.